These 13 T cell receptor beta chains were sequenced from one sample in a study of shared clonotypes between healthy human individuals. TCRdb's table, derived via immunoSEQ multiplex PCR, lists solely in-frame clones and lacks some. The sample includes around 600,000 clones, about 98% of them seen just once. The naive CD8 population came from CD45RO-negative cells selected for CCR7, without terminally differentiated effector memory CD45RA+ cells. The sample was naive CD8+ T cells sorted from blood. These TCRs come from a man under 40 in good health.

The J gene is TRBJ2-2, the V gene TRBV7-9, with D hard to call. V was trimmed by 3 bases and J by 2 bases, leaving 10 bases between them. The CDR3 covers 15 residues. Germline V gives CDR1 SEHNR, CDR2 FQNEAQ (reference sequence). Here the CDR3 DNA reads TGTGCCAGCAGCTTCGGTTCTCTTAACACCGGGGAGCTGTTTTTT. Translated, it gives CASSFGSLNTGELFF.

The rearrangement links TRBV7-9 to TRBJ1-1, with 9 bases that match TRBD1. This CDR3 region has 15 residues. V shed 6 bases and J 3 bases; nucleotides not matched to a gene: 8. Germline assignment: CDR1 SEHNR and CDR2 FQNEAQ (reference sequence). The CDR3: CASRWGQGGDTEAFF. The CDR3 coding sequence is TGTGCCAGCAGGTGGGGACAGGGTGGGGACACTGAAGCTTTCTTT.

This chain links TRBV11-2 with TRBJ2-1; D is perhaps TRBD2 (5 bases). Germline CDR1 SGHAT, CDR2 FQNNGV. V dropped 3 bases and J dropped 6 bases, with 15 bases sitting between them. The CDR3 loop spans 15 amino acids. This CDR3 is CASSLGSPSSNEQFF. The CDR3 bases are TGTGCCAGCAGCTTGGGATCGCCTAGCTCCAATGAGCAGTTCTTC.

A note on this clone: The same CDR3 can be traced to other DNA sequences in this sample. J is TRBJ2-7 and V is TRBV7-2, with TRBD2 identical over 9 bases. The CDR3 is 14 residues long. In germline, CDR1 is SGHTA, CDR2 FQGNSA. V lost 5 bases and J lost 4; bases outside the gene matches: 6. This CDR3 is CASSPGLAAYEQYF. CDR3 nucleotide sequence: TGTGCCAGCAGCCCGGGACTAGCCGCGTACGAGCAGTACTTC.

The J gene is TRBJ2-7, the V gene TRBV6-1; 7 bases are shared with TRBD2. V dropped 1 base and J dropped 4; count of bases not matched to a gene: 16. The CDR3 runs 18 residues. Germline CDR1 and CDR2: MNHNS and SASEGT. The CDR3 coding sequence is TGTGCCAGCAGTGAAGGCCCCTATACTGCGGGAGATGAGTACGAGCAGTACTTC. This sequence encodes CASSEGPYTAGDEYEQYF.

This chain's CDR3 is CASSSSGGPNEQFF. The CDR3 nucleotides are TGTGCCAGCAGCTCGTCGGGAGGGCCCAATGAGCAGTTCTTC. The gene calls are TRBV11-3 and TRBJ2-1, with 8 bases fitting TRBD2. Germline V gene lookup returns CDR1 SGHNT and CDR2 YENEEA. The CDR3 extends over 14 amino acids. The V gene end was trimmed by 4 bases and the J gene end by 6 bases; junction bases not matched to a gene: 5.

The chain carries TRBV19 and TRBJ1-2; D is unclear. CDR1 is LNHDA, CDR2 SQIVND, per germline (reference sequence). The CDR3 totals 12 residues. Trimming removed 3 bases from V and 7 bases from J, with 9 bases in between. The DNA of the CDR3 is TGTGCCAGTAGTATGTCCCCCCGTGGCTACACCTTC. It encodes CASSMSPRGYTF.

The DNA for the CDR3 is TGTGCCAGCAGACCCGGTGTAGCGGCCTACAATGAGCAGTTCTTC. It translates to CASRPGVAAYNEQFF. V gene TRBV27 combines with J gene TRBJ2-1; TRBD2 might be the D (6 bases). This CDR3 has 15 amino acids. CDR1 and CDR2 from the germline V gene are MNHEY and SMNVEV (reference sequence). Deletions cut 6 bases from V and 2 bases from J, with 14 bases between.

The rearrangement links TRBV6-5 to TRBJ2-2; D possibly matches TRBD1 or TRBD2 (5 bases each). The CDR3 is 15 amino acids. Per germline, CDR1 MNHEY and CDR2 SVGAGI. The germline V and J ends were trimmed by 10 bases and 7 bases, with 22 bases remaining between them. CDR3 sequence (DNA): TGTGCCACCACCCTAGAGGCAGGGACGGGCGGGGAGCTGTTTTTT. Translated, it gives CATTLEAGTGGELFF.

V gene TRBV5-1 combines with J gene TRBJ2-7; no reliable D call. Per the germline V gene, CDR1 is SGHRS and CDR2 is YFSETQ. Deletions cut 0 bases from V and 2 bases from J, with 6 bases between. This CDR3 spans 13 amino acids. The DNA for the CDR3 is TGCGCCAGCAGCTTGGAACCAGCCTACGAGCAGTACTTC. Protein sequence: CASSLEPAYEQYF.

This chain uses TRBV27 with TRBJ2-2; D is uncertain. The germline gives CDR1 MNHEY, CDR2 SMNVEV (reference sequence). This CDR3 contains 13 residues. Trimming pared 3 bases from V and 5 bases from J, leaving 7 bases between. Here the CDR3 DNA reads TGTGCCAGCAGTTTTACACGGACCGGGGAGCTGTTTTTT. The encoded protein is CASSFTRTGELFF.

The rearrangement joins TRBV7-3 to TRBJ1-1; D is ambiguous. V gave up 2 bases and J gave up 1 base, with 5 bases separating them. The CDR3 extends over 13 amino acids. Germline loops: CDR1 SGHTA, CDR2 FQGTGA. CDR3 sequence reads: CASSLSENTEAFF. In DNA form, the CDR3 reads TGTGCCAGCAGCTTATCCGAGAACACTGAAGCTTTCTTT.

This clone appeared a single time. The chain's CDR3 is CASSPLTSGANVLTF. CDR3 coding DNA: TGTGCCAGCTCACCACTAACGTCTGGGGCCAACGTCCTGACTTTC. This chain connects TRBV18 to TRBJ2-6, with no clear D. This CDR3 has 15 residues. The V gene's germline CDR1 is KGHSH and CDR2 LQKENI. The V and J ends lost 1 base and 1 base respectively, with 5 bases between them.